Listed below are T cell receptor beta chains from one sample, sequenced in a study of blood T cell repertoires in COVID-19. The protocol was immunoSEQ multiplex PCR, while the TCRdb copy is restricted to in-frame clones and leaves out a portion. The data hold a few hundred thousand clones, with roughly 86% observed a single time. The specimen sequenced was PBMCs or T cells enriched from blood (not recorded which). The receptors were sampled from a woman in her twenties or thirties who had recovered from COVID-19. CDR3s include the opening cysteine and the closing phenylalanine or tryptophan. A D gene is named only where the DNA matches it firmly. Clone sizes are given selectively: once, few, many, or a class where the clone is expanded.

v_gene	abundance	j_gene	d_gene	CDR3aa	CDR3nt
TRBV7-9	once	TRBJ2-7	TRBD1	CASSPRTGGYEQYF	TGTGCCAGCAGCCCCAGGACAGGGGGCTACGAGCAGTACTTC
TRBV7-9	.	TRBJ2-7	TRBD2	CASSRTSGRAGSYEQYF	TGTGCCAGCAGCCGGACTAGCGGGAGGGCCGGAAGCTACGAGCAGTACTTC
TRBV12-3/TRBV12-4	few	TRBJ1-1	.	CASRASDTEAFF	TGTGCCAGCAGAGCATCGGACACTGAAGCTTTCTTT
TRBV6-5	.	TRBJ2-3	TRBD2	CASRAGGYTDTQYF	TGTGCCAGCAGGGCGGGGGGTTACACAGATACGCAGTATTTT
TRBV6-4	.	TRBJ1-1	.	CASSDSSGGEAFF	TGTGCCAGCAGTGACTCTTCCGGCGGTGAAGCTTTCTTT
TRBV5-1	.	TRBJ2-1	.	CASSLIAGYNEQFF	TGCGCCAGCAGCTTGATAGCCGGATACAATGAGCAGTTCTTC
TRBV18	.	TRBJ1-1	.	CASSPLRTGMNTEAFF	TGTGCCAGCTCACCACTACGAACAGGGATGAACACTGAAGCTTTCTTT
TRBV4-1	few	TRBJ1-5	TRBD1	CASSQGGTGYQPQHF	TGCGCCAGCAGCCAGGGTGGGACAGGATATCAGCCCCAGCATTTT
TRBV5-1	.	TRBJ2-1	TRBD2	CASSFLAGVDYNEQFF	TGCGCCAGCAGCTTTTTAGCGGGAGTTGACTACAATGAGCAGTTCTTC
TRBV27	.	TRBJ2-3	.	CASIRVFPQKGRTDTQYF	TGTGCCAGCATTCGCGTCTTCCCCCAAAAGGGGAGGACAGATACGCAGTATTTT
TRBV6-5	.	TRBJ2-7	TRBD1	CASIGGSSYEQYF	TGTGCCAGCATAGGGGGCTCCTCCTACGAGCAGTACTTC
TRBV19	.	TRBJ1-2	.	CASSGQGGYTF	TGTGCCAGTAGTGGGCAGGGAGGCTACACCTTC
TRBV28	.	TRBJ1-4	.	CASRPDSSHEKLFF	TGTGCCAGCAGGCCGGACTCTAGCCATGAAAAACTGTTTTTT
TRBV6-1	.	TRBJ1-3	.	CASSEAAGNTIYF	TGTGCCAGCAGTGAGGCAGCTGGAAACACCATATATTTT
TRBV29-1	.	TRBJ2-7	TRBD1	CSVTGTVTYEQYF	TGCAGCGTTACCGGGACAGTTACCTACGAGCAGTACTTC
TRBV9	.	TRBJ2-7	TRBD2	CASSGTGTSGYEQYF	TGTGCCAGCAGCGGAACCGGGACTAGCGGATACGAGCAGTACTTC
TRBV3-1/TRBV3-2	.	TRBJ2-7	TRBD2	CASSPGLAGEQYF	TGTGCCAGCAGCCCGGGACTAGCGGGGGAGCAGTACTTC
TRBV9	few	TRBJ1-3	TRBD1	CASSPSPGTGSGNTIYF	TGTGCCAGCAGCCCTAGTCCCGGGACAGGGTCTGGAAACACCATATATTTT
TRBV11-3	once	TRBJ2-7	.	CASSPQGRGGNEQYF	TGTGCCAGCAGCCCCCAGGGGAGGGGGGGTAACGAGCAGTACTTC
TRBV6-2/TRBV6-3	.	TRBJ1-1	.	CASSITAGAEAFF	TGTGCCAGCAGCATAACTGCGGGGGCTGAAGCTTTCTTT
TRBV19	.	TRBJ2-1	.	CASSPPASINEQFF	TGTGCCAGTAGTCCCCCCGCATCTATCAATGAGCAGTTCTTC
TRBV5-1	.	TRBJ2-3	.	CASSLAGMRTDTQYF	TGCGCCAGCAGCTTGGCAGGGATGCGCACAGATACGCAGTATTTT
TRBV18	.	TRBJ2-1	TRBD2	CASSPRTLREGRSYNEQFF	TGTGCCAGCTCACCTAGGACACTGCGGGAGGGGAGATCCTACAATGAGCAGTTCTTC
TRBV7-3	.	TRBJ2-1	.	CASSSTRGGYNEQFF	TGTGCCAGCAGCTCGACTAGGGGTGGCTACAATGAGCAGTTCTTC
TRBV19	.	TRBJ2-1	TRBD1	CASTGQGAPNEQFF	TGTGCCAGTACGGGCCAGGGGGCACCTAATGAGCAGTTCTTC